This T cell receptor (beta chain) was recorded in a study of blood T cell repertoires in COVID-19. Overall study context: Acute and convalescent COVID-19 specimens originated in the United States, Italy and Spain. T cells, B-cell-depleted T cells, or PBMCs supplied cDNA or gDNA.

V lost 4 bases and J 5 bases, leaving 20 bases between the germline ends. Germline CDR1 MGHRA, CDR2 YSYEKL. This CDR3 comprises 16 residues. In the study's own analysis: Amplification of reference gene primers was used by the study to estimate nucleated cell counts. Some clones are missing from TCRdb's copy, which holds only in-frame ones; the method was immunoSEQ multiplex PCR. V and J calls and clone size are copied from that table; D and trimming were computed from the DNA. The data hold tens of thousands of clones, with 80% to 90% observed a single time. This clone was recorded only once. A Seattle source enrolled patients during active infection and followed them longitudinally.

This chain uses TRBV4-1 with TRBJ1-1; D perhaps matches TRBD1 (6 bases). Input material: peripheral blood. This clonotype was sampled from a man aged 55-75 years with COVID-19, enrolled during active disease. In DNA, the CDR3 is TGCGCCAGCAGCCTAGCTAGGGGGGGGCGTCAAACTGAAGCTTTCTTT. This encodes CASSLARGGRQTEAFF.